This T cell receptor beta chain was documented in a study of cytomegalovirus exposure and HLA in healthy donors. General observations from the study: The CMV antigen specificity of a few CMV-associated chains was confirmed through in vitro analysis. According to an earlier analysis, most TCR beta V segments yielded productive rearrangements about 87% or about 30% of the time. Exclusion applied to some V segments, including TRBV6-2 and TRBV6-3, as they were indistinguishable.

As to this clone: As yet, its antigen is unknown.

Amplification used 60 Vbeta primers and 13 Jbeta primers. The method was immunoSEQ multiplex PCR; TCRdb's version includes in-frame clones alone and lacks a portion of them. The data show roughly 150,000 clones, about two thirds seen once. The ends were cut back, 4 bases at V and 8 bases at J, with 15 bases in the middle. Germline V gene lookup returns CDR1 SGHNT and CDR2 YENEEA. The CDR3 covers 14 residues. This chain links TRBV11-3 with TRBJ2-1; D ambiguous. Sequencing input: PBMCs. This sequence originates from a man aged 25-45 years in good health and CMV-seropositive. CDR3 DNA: TGTGCCAGCAGCTCCCCCTCTAGGAGCGATGAGCAGTTCTTC. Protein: CASSSPSRSDEQFF.